Listed here is a single T cell receptor (beta chain). The CDR3 covers 14 residues. Germline V gives CDR1 LNHDA, CDR2 SQIVND (reference sequence). Unmatched junction bases numbered 4, after V lost 6 bases and J lost 2 bases. This entry comes from a study of blood T cell repertoires in COVID-19. Study-level background: Samples taken during acute and convalescent COVID-19 were collected in the United States, Italy and Spain. Sources were T cells, B-cell-depleted T cells, or PBMCs; the material itself was cDNA or gDNA.

Study processing details: The assay estimated nucleated cells by amplifying reference gene primers. Some clones are missing from TCRdb's copy, which holds only in-frame ones; the method was immunoSEQ multiplex PCR. The DNA was the basis for D and trimming; V, J and clone size are from that table. The profile covers more than 65,000 clones, with roughly 85% appearing a single time and under 6% taken by the ten largest. Source material: peripheral blood. V gene TRBV19 combines with J gene TRBJ2-5, with 9 bases fitting TRBD2. The receptor comes from an older man with acute or convalescent COVID-19. CDR3 sequence reads: CASREAGGQETQYF. In nucleotides, the CDR3 is TGTGCCAGTAGGGAAGCGGGAGGTCAAGAGACCCAGTACTTC.